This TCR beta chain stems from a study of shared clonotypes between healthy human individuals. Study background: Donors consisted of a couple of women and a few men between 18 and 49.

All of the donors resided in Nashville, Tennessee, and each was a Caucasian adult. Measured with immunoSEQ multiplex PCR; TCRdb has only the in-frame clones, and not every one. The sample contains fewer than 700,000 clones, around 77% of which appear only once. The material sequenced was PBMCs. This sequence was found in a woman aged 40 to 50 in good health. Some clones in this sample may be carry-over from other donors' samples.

The CDR3 nucleotides read TGTGCCAGCAGCCGAAGATTGGTTTTTCCCGGGGAGCTGTTTTTT. Translating it yields CASSRRLVFPGELFF. V is TRBV7-9 and J is TRBJ2-2; D uncertain. The V end lost 5 bases, the J end lost 6 bases, and 16 bases lay between the germline ends. This CDR3 region has 15 residues. Germline values: CDR1 SEHNR, CDR2 FQNEAQ (reference sequence).